This passage covers 30 T cell receptor beta chains from one sample sequenced in a study of blood T cell repertoires in COVID-19. Using immunoSEQ multiplex PCR, the repertoire was profiled, and TCRdb retains in-frame clones only, with some absent. The sample consists of around 150,000 clones, roughly 89% of them appearing once. Source material: peripheral blood. The receptors were gathered from a human donor in a cohort sampled during active COVID-19.

The chain carries TRBV29-1 and TRBJ2-7; a weak D match, TRBD2 (5 bases). The CDR3 has 11 amino acids. The germline V gene has CDR1 SQVTM and CDR2 ANQGSEA. The CDR3 DNA reads as TGCACGGAGGTCCGGCGAAACGAGCAGTACTTC. Encoded protein: CTEVRRNEQYF.

This clone was seen more than once but under ten times. The gene calls are TRBV6-2 or TRBV6-3 and TRBJ2-7; 8 bases agree with TRBD1. This CDR3 region has 16 residues. Per the germline V gene, CDR1 is MNHEY and CDR2 is SVGEGT. V lost 4 bases and J lost 1; bases outside the gene matches: 9. The DNA for the CDR3 is TGTGCCAGCAGTTTATGGGGACAGGCTAATTCCTACGAGCAGTACTTC. Its translation: CASSLWGQANSYEQYF.

This chain uses TRBV12-3 or TRBV12-4 with TRBJ1-2; maybe TRBD1 (5 bases). The V end was cut by 6 bases, the J end by 4 bases, with 9 bases between. The CDR3 consists of 12 residues. The CDR3 loop reads CASSLTVYGYTF. CDR3 DNA: TGTGCCAGCAGCCTGACAGTCTATGGCTACACCTTC.

The rearrangement uses TRBV4-1 and TRBJ2-2; a possible D gene is TRBD2 (6 bases). There are 17 residues in the CDR3. The germline V gene encodes CDR1 MGHRA and CDR2 YSYEKL. The V and J ends lost 1 base and 4 bases respectively, with 16 bases between them. This CDR3 is CASSQGVVREITGELFF. The CDR3 DNA follows: TGCGCCAGCAGCCAAGGGGTCGTGCGGGAAATCACCGGGGAGCTGTTTTTT.

The V gene is TRBV6-6, the J gene TRBJ1-2; weak D call: TRBD1 (6 bases). Trimming cost V 4 bases and J 8 bases, with 14 bases left between them. This CDR3 contains 13 residues. CDR1 and CDR2 (germline): MNHNY, SVGAGI (reference sequence). CDR3 protein: CASSFLQGEGYTF. DNA for the CDR3: TGTGCCAGCAGTTTCTTACAGGGCGAAGGCTACACCTTC.

A single count supports this clone. The J gene is TRBJ2-2, the V gene TRBV27; TRBD2 aligns across 13 bases. CDR1 is MNHEY and CDR2 is SMNVEV in the germline V gene (reference sequence). CDR3 length equals 19 residues. V shed 2 bases and J 4 bases; nucleotides not matched to a gene: 10. DNA of the CDR3: TGTGCCAGCAGTTTACTTACTAGCGGGGGGGCCTACATCACCGGGGAGCTGTTTTTT. Translating it yields CASSLLTSGGAYITGELFF.

The chain has TRBV19 and TRBJ1-4, with D tentatively TRBD1 (5 bases). CDR1 and CDR2 (germline): LNHDA, SQIVND (reference sequence). The CDR3 loop spans 15 amino acids. V dropped 4 bases and J dropped 5 bases, with 14 bases sitting between them. CDR3 sequence reads: CASSRMTEVNEKLFF. The CDR3, as DNA: TGTGCCAGTAGTAGGATGACAGAGGTCAATGAAAAACTGTTTTTT. Looking up the rest from reference TRBV19 and TRBJ1-4 gives the full variable domain: DGGITQSPKYLFRKEGQNVTLSCEQNLNHDAMYWYRQDPGQGLRLIYYSQIVNDFQKGDIAEGYSVSREKKESFPLTVTSAQKNPTAFYLCASSRMTEVNEKLFFGSGTQLSVL.

This chain links TRBV4-3 with TRBJ1-2, with 7 bases aligning to TRBD1. The J segment lost 6 bases and the V segment lost 0 bases, leaving 4 bases of the junction unmatched. The CDR3 has 14 residues. From germline, CDR1 is LGHNA and CDR2 YSLEER. The CDR3 loop reads CASSQDQRGHGYTF. The CDR3 coding sequence is TGCGCCAGCAGCCAAGATCAAAGGGGGCATGGCTACACCTTC.

The chain joins TRBV19 to TRBJ1-3; the match to TRBD1 covers 7 bases. The CDR3 sequence is 16 residues long. Germline V gene data show CDR1 as LNHDA and CDR2 as SQIVND (reference sequence). With V trimmed by 5 bases and J by 0 bases, 7 bases remained unmatched. This CDR3 is CASSLYRDSSGNTIYF. CDR3 nucleotides: TGTGCCAGTAGTCTATACCGGGACAGCTCTGGAAACACCATATATTTT.

The chain recombines TRBV11-2 with TRBJ2-7, with D perhaps TRBD2 (5 bases). CDR3 length: 13 residues. V lost 0 bases and J 3 bases, leaving 6 bases between the germline ends. Germline V gene sequence: CDR1 SGHAT, CDR2 FQNNGV. The CDR3 here is CASSLDGVYEQYF. In DNA form, the CDR3 reads TGTGCCAGCAGCTTAGACGGGGTCTACGAGCAGTACTTC.

J is TRBJ1-4 and V is TRBV5-1; 10 bases line up with TRBD1. CDR1 is SGHRS and CDR2 is YFSETQ in the germline V gene. This CDR3 spans 15 amino acids. V lost 0 bases and J lost 6; bases outside the gene matches: 2. CDR3: CASSLATGGHEKLFF. CDR3 bases: TGCGCCAGCAGCTTGGCGACAGGGGGCCATGAAAAACTGTTTTTT.

This CDR3 reads CASGVDRGFTEAFF. The CDR3 bases are TGTGCCAGCGGGGTTGATCGGGGGTTCACTGAAGCTTTCTTT. The chain combines TRBV2 with TRBJ1-1, with a possible D match to TRBD1 (5 bases). Germline assignment: CDR1 SNHLY and CDR2 FYNNEI. V was clipped by 8 bases and J by 4 bases, with 17 bases between them. This CDR3 is 14 amino acids long.

This chain links TRBV7-3 with TRBJ2-7; D remains ambiguous. The ends were cut back, 7 bases at V and 4 bases at J, with 11 bases in the middle. The CDR3 runs 12 residues. The germline gives CDR1 SGHTA, CDR2 FQGTGA. In nucleotides, the CDR3 is TGTGCCAGCATAGACATTCGTTACGAGCAGTACTTC. It codes for CASIDIRYEQYF.

The chain carries TRBV28 and TRBJ2-7; 9 bases agree with TRBD2. CDR3 length equals 15 residues. Germline CDR1 reads MDHEN; CDR2 reads SYDVKM. V dropped 3 bases and J dropped 4; count of bases not matched to a gene: 7. CDR3 sequence reads: CASSLPLAGLYEQYF. The DNA of the CDR3 is TGTGCCAGCAGTTTGCCACTAGCGGGCCTTTACGAGCAGTACTTC. Looking up the rest from reference TRBV28 and TRBJ2-7 gives the full variable domain: DVKVTQSSRYLVKRTGEKVFLECVQDMDHENMFWYRQDPGLGLRLIYFSYDVKMKEKGDIPEGYSVSREKKERFSLILESASTNQTSMYLCASSLPLAGLYEQYFGPGTRLTVT.

This rearrangement joins TRBV7-9 to TRBJ1-2; TRBD1 matches at 10 bases. V lost 4 bases and J lost 4; bases outside the gene matches: 3. Germline CDR1 reads SEHNR; CDR2 reads FQNEAQ (reference sequence). The length of the CDR3 is 14 residues. The CDR3 DNA follows: TGTGCCAGCAGCTCGACAGGGGGCGGCTATGGCTACACCTTC. Amino acids: CASSSTGGGYGYTF.

A word on this clone: The same CDR3 can be traced to other DNA sequences in this sample. The chain joins TRBV9 to TRBJ1-6, with D possibly matching TRBD1 (5 bases). Germline-derived CDR1 and CDR2 are SGDLS and YYNGEE. Trimming cost V 0 bases and J 2 bases, with 6 bases left between them. CDR3 length: 15 amino acids. This CDR3 reads CASSVAGAYNSPLHF. The CDR3 bases are TGTGCCAGCAGCGTAGCGGGGGCCTATAATTCACCCCTCCACTTT.

This clone occurred a few times. This rearrangement joins TRBV7-6 to TRBJ1-1, with D uncertain. This CDR3 spans 13 amino acids. Between the trimmed V and J ends, which lost 5 bases and 5 bases, there was a span of 12 bases. Germline V lookup: CDR1 SGHVS, CDR2 FNYEAQ. The CDR3 region has the DNA TGTGCCAGCAGCGTAAAGCCGGGAACTGAAGCTTTCTTT. It translates to CASSVKPGTEAFF.

The genes are TRBV5-4 and TRBJ1-1; 9 nucleotides line up with TRBD1. The CDR3 has 13 amino acids. The J segment lost 5 bases and the V segment lost 4 bases, leaving 3 bases of the junction unmatched. From germline, CDR1 is SGHNT and CDR2 YYREEE (reference sequence). The CDR3 is CASSKTGGTEAFF. CDR3 DNA: TGTGCCAGCAGCAAGACAGGGGGAACTGAAGCTTTCTTT.

The chain joins TRBV5-1 to TRBJ2-7, with 8 bases matching TRBD1. CDR3 length: 13 residues. The junction had 4 bases not matched to a gene; V was cut back by 4 bases and J by 4 bases. The germline V gene has CDR1 SGHRS and CDR2 YFSETQ. The CDR3 coding sequence is TGCGCCAGCAGCCCGGACAGGGCTTACGAGCAGTACTTC. Translated: CASSPDRAYEQYF.

V usage is TRBV7-8 and J usage is TRBJ1-1, with TRBD1 as a possible D gene (5 bases). Germline CDR1 reads SGHVS; CDR2 reads FQNEAQ. This CDR3 region has 14 residues. V dropped 4 bases and J dropped 4 bases, with 13 bases sitting between them. The CDR3 bases are TGTGCCAGCAGCTGGGGCCCCGAGGCCACTGAAGCTTTCTTT. It codes for CASSWGPEATEAFF. The entire variable domain, with the rest obtained from reference TRBV7-8 and TRBJ1-1, is as follows: GAGVSQSPRYKVAKRGQDVALRCDPISGHVSLFWYQQALGQGPEFLTYFQNEAQLDKSGLPSDRFFAERPEGSVSTLKIQRTQQEDSAVYLCASSWGPEATEAFFGQGTRLTVV.

The genes are TRBV2 and TRBJ2-5; 12 bases fit TRBD2. V trimming: 5 bases; J trimming: 4 bases; junction bases outside the gene matches: 8. This CDR3 spans 16 amino acids. Germline V CDR1 and CDR2: SNHLY, FYNNEI. The CDR3 DNA is TGTGCCAGCAGTCTAGGGACTAGCGGGCTCCCAGAGACCCAGTACTTC. This gives the protein CASSLGTSGLPETQYF. The variable domain in full, with the rest retrieved from reference TRBV2 and TRBJ2-5, is EPEVTQTPSHQVTQMGQEVILRCVPISNHLYFYWYRQILGQKVEFLVSFYNNEISEKSEIFDDQFSVERPDGSNFTLKIRSTKLEDSAMYFCASSLGTSGLPETQYFGPGTRLLVL.

This chain connects TRBV9 to TRBJ1-2, with 7 bases aligning to TRBD1. The CDR3 has 11 amino acids. The ends lost 3 bases at V and 10 bases at J; junction bases unmatched: 3. Germline lookup yields CDR1 SGDLS and CDR2 YYNGEE. In nucleotides, the CDR3 is TGTGCCAGCAGCGCCGGGACAGCCTACACCTTC. It encodes CASSAGTAYTF.

The rearrangement links TRBV7-2 to TRBJ1-6; D gene uncertain. The CDR3 is made up of 17 amino acids. Looked up from germline, CDR1 is SGHTA and CDR2 is FQGNSA. Trimming pared 5 bases from V and 0 bases from J, leaving 14 bases between. CDR3: CASSEIRVGSYNSPLHF. The CDR3 DNA follows: TGTGCCAGCAGCGAAATACGGGTGGGCTCCTATAATTCACCCCTCCACTTT.

This chain joins TRBV2 and TRBJ1-1; D is undetermined. The germline V gene encodes CDR1 SNHLY and CDR2 FYNNEI. There are 12 residues in the CDR3. The V gene lost 2 bases and the J gene lost 4 bases, with 5 bases spanning the gap. The CDR3: CASSERVTEAFF. In DNA form, the CDR3 reads TGTGCCAGCAGTGAACGGGTCACTGAAGCTTTCTTT.

The rearrangement joins TRBV4-1 to TRBJ1-1; no definite D call. There are 15 residues in the CDR3. Germline assignment: CDR1 MGHRA and CDR2 YSYEKL. V dropped 4 bases and J dropped 8 bases, with 20 bases sitting between them. CDR3: CASSPPPGRMDEAFF. The CDR3 DNA reads as TGCGCCAGCAGCCCACCTCCGGGGAGAATGGACGAAGCTTTCTTT.

This chain uses TRBV28 with TRBJ1-4; 7 nucleotides line up with TRBD1. CDR1 and CDR2 from the germline V gene are MDHEN and SYDVKM. The V gene end was trimmed by 3 bases and the J gene end by 3 bases; junction bases not matched to a gene: 10. This CDR3 is 17 amino acids long. The chain's CDR3 is CASSFQGQSSPNEKLFF. The CDR3 nucleotides read TGTGCCAGCAGTTTCCAGGGACAGTCGTCACCTAATGAAAAACTGTTTTTT.

The gene calls are TRBV28 and TRBJ1-5; TRBD1 aligns across 8 bases. Trimming removed 5 bases from V and 2 bases from J; junction bases left unmatched: 8. Germline V gene sequence: CDR1 MDHEN, CDR2 SYDVKM. The CDR3 spans 16 residues. CDR3 amino acids: CASSPRQGRGNQPQHF. CDR3 coding DNA: TGTGCCAGCAGTCCCCGACAGGGGAGGGGCAATCAGCCCCAGCATTTT.

The chain links TRBV28 to TRBJ2-3, with D possibly matching TRBD1 (6 bases). Trimming stripped 5 bases from V and 3 bases from J, with 15 bases between. The germline V gene has CDR1 MDHEN and CDR2 SYDVKM. This CDR3 is 15 amino acids long. CDR3 amino acids: CASSPFGQLTDTQYF. In DNA, the CDR3 is TGTGCCAGCAGTCCCTTCGGACAGCTAACAGATACGCAGTATTTT.

The V gene is TRBV7-3, the J gene TRBJ2-1, with 10 bases aligning to TRBD2. Per the germline V gene, CDR1 is SGHTA and CDR2 is FQGTGA. The CDR3 length is 16 residues. V trimming: 5 bases; J trimming: 3 bases; junction bases outside the gene matches: 7. The CDR3 region has the DNA TGTGCCAGCAGCCCTCTAGCGGGGGTGGGCTACAATGAGCAGTTCTTC. Translation: CASSPLAGVGYNEQFF.

The chain recombines TRBV27 with TRBJ2-7; D is perhaps TRBD2 (5 bases). This CDR3 has 13 amino acids. Germline values: CDR1 MNHEY, CDR2 SMNVEV (reference sequence). V was pared by 5 bases and J by 7 bases, with 15 bases between. CDR3 loop: CASSLWAGREQYF. CDR3 bases: TGTGCCAGCAGTCTCTGGGCGGGTCGGGAGCAGTACTTC.